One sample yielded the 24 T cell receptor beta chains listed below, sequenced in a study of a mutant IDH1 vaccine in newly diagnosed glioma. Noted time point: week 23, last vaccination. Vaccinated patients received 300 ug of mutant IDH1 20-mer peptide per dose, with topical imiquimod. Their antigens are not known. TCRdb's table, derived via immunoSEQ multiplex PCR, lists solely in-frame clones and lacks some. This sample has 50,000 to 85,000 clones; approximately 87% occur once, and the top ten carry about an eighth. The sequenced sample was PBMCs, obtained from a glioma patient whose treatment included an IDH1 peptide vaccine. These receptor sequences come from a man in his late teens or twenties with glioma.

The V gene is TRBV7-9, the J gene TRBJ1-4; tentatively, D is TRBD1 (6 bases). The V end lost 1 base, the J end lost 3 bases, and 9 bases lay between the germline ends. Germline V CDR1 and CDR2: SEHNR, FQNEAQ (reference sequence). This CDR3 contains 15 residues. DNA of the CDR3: TGTGCCAGCAGCTTAGGACAGGCTCCTAATGAAAAACTGTTTTTT. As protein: CASSLGQAPNEKLFF.

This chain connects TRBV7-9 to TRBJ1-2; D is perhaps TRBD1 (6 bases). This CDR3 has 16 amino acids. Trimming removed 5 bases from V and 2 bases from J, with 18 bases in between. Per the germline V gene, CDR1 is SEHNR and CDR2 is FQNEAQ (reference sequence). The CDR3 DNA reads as TGTGCCAGCAGCCCCTTGCGAGGACAGCTCAACTATGGCTACACCTTC. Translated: CASSPLRGQLNYGYTF.

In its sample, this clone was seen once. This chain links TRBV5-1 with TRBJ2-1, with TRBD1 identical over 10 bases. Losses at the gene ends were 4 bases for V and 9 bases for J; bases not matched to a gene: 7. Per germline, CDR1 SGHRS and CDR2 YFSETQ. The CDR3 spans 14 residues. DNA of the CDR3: TGCGCCAGCAGCCTCACGACAGGGGGCAGTGAGCAGTTCTTC. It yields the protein CASSLTTGGSEQFF.

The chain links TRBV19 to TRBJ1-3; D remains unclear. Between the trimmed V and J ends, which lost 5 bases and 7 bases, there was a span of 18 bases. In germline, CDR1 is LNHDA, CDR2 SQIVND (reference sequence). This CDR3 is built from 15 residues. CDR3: CASSYNGLEWNTIYF. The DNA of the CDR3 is TGTGCCAGTAGTTATAATGGACTCGAGTGGAACACCATATATTTT. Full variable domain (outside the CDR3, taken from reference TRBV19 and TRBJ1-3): DGGITQSPKYLFRKEGQNVTLSCEQNLNHDAMYWYRQDPGQGLRLIYYSQIVNDFQKGDIAEGYSVSREKKESFPLTVTSAQKNPTAFYLCASSYNGLEWNTIYFGEGSWLTVV.

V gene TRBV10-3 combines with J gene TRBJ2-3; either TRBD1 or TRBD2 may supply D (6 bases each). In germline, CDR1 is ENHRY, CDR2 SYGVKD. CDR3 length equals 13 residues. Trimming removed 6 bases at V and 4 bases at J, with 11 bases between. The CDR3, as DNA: TGTGCCATCAGCAAGGAGGGGGCAGATACGCAGTATTTT. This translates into CAISKEGADTQYF.

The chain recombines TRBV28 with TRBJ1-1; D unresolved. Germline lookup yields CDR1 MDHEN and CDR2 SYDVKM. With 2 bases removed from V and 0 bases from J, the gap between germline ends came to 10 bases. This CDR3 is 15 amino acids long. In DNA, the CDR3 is TGTGCCAGCAGTTTAGGGCGGAAAATGAACACTGAAGCTTTCTTT. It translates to CASSLGRKMNTEAFF.

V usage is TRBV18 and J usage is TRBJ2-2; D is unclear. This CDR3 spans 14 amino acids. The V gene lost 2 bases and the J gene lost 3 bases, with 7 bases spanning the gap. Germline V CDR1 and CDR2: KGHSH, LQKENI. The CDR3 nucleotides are TGTGCCAGCTCACCAGGGCCGTACACCGGGGAGCTGTTTTTT. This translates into CASSPGPYTGELFF.

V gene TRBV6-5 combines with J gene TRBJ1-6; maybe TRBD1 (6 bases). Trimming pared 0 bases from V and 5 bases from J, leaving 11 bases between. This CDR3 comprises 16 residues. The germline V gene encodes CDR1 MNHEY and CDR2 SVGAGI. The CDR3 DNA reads TGTGCCAGCAGTTACTCCCGGGGGGCCGATAATTCACCCCTCCACTTT. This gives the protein CASSYSRGADNSPLHF.

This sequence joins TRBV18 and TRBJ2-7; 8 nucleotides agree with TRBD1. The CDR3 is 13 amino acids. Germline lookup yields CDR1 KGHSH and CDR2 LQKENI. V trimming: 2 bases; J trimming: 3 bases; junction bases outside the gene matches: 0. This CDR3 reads CASSPGTGYEQYF. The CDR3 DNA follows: TGTGCCAGCTCACCAGGGACAGGCTACGAGCAGTACTTC.

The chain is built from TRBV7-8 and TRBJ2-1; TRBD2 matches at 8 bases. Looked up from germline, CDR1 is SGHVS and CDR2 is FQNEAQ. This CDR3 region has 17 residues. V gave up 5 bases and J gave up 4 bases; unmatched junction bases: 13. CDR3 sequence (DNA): TGTGCCAGCAGCCCCGTTGAGCGGGAGAGCCATTACAATGAGCAGTTCTTC. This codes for CASSPVERESHYNEQFF.

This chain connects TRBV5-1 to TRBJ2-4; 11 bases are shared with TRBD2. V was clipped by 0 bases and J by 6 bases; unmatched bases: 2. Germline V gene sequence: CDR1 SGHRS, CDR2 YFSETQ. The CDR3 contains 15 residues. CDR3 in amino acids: CASSLAGTSGNIQYF. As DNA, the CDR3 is TGCGCCAGCAGCTTGGCCGGGACTAGCGGAAACATTCAGTACTTC.

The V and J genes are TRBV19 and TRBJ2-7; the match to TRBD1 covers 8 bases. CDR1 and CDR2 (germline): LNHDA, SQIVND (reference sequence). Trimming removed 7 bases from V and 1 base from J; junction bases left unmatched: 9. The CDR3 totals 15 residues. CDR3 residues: CASTQSGTGSYEQYF. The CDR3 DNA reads TGTGCCAGTACCCAATCCGGGACAGGTTCCTACGAGCAGTACTTC.

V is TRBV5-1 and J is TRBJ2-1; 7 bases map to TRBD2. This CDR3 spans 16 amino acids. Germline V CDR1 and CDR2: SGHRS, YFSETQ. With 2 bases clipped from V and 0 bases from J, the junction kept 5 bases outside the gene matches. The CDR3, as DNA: TGCGCCAGCAGCTTAACGGTAGCGGGCTCCTACAATGAGCAGTTCTTC. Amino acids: CASSLTVAGSYNEQFF.

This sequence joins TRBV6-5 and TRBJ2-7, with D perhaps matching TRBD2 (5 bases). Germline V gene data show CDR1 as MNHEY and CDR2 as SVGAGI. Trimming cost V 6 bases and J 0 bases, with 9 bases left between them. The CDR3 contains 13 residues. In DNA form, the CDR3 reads TGTGCCAGCAGCCGGGGTTACTCCTACGAGCAGTACTTC. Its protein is CASSRGYSYEQYF.

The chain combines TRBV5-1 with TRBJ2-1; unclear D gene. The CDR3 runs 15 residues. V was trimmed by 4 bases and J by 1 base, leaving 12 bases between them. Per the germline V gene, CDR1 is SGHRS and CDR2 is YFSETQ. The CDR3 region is CASSTGPESYNEQFF. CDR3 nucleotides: TGCGCCAGCAGCACGGGCCCTGAGTCCTACAATGAGCAGTTCTTC.

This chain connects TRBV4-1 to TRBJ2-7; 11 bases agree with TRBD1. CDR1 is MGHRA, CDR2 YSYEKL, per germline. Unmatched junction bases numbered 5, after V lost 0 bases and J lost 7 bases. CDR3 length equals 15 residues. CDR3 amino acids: CASSQDGQGAGEQYF. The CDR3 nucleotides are TGCGCCAGCAGCCAAGATGGACAGGGGGCGGGAGAGCAGTACTTC.

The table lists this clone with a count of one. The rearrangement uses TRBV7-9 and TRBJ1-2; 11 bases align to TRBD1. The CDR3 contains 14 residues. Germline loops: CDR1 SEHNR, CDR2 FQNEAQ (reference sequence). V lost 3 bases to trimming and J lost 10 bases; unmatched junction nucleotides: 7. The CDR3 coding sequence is TGTGCCAGCAGCTTGGACAGGGGGCGTGGGGACTACACCTTC. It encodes CASSLDRGRGDYTF.

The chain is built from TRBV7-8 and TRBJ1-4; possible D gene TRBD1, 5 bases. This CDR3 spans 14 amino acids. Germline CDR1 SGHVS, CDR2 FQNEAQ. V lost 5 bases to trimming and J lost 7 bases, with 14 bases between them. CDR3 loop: CASSLGQGSEKLFF. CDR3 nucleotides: TGTGCCAGCAGCCTGGGGCAGGGTAGTGAAAAACTGTTTTTT.

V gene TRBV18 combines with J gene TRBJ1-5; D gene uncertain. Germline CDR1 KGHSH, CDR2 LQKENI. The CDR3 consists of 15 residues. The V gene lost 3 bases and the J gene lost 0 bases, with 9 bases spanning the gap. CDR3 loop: CASSPGSHSNQPQHF. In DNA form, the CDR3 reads TGTGCCAGCTCACCCGGCAGCCATAGCAATCAGCCCCAGCATTTT. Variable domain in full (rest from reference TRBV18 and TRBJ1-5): NAGVMQNPRHLVRRRGQEARLRCSPMKGHSHVYWYRQLPEEGLKFMVYLQKENIIDESGMPKERFSAEFPKEGPSILRIQQVVRGDSAAYFCASSPGSHSNQPQHFGDGTRLSIL.

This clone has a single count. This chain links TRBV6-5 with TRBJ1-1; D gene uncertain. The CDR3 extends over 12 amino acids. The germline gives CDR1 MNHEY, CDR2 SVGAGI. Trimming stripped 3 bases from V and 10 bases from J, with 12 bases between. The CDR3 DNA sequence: TGTGCCAGCAGTTATGCGGGAAGGGTAGCTTTCTTT. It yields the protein CASSYAGRVAFF.

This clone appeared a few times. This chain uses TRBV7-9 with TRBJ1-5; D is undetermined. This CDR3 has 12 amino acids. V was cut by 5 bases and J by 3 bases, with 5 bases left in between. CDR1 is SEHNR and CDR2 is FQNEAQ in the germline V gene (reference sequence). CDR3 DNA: TGTGCCAGCAGCCTTTACAATCAGCCCCAGCATTTT. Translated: CASSLYNQPQHF.

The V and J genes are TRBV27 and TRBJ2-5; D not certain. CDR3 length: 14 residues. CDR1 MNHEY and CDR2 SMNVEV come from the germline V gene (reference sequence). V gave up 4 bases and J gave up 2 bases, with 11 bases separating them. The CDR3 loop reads CASSSSGLQETQYF. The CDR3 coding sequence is TGTGCCAGCAGTTCCTCCGGGCTTCAAGAGACCCAGTACTTC.

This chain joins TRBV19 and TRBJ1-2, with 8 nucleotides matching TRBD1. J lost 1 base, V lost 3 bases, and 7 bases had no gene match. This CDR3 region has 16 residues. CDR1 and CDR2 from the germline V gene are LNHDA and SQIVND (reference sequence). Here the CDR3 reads CASSMMAGQVNYGYTF. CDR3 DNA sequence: TGTGCCAGTAGTATGATGGCGGGACAGGTTAACTATGGCTACACCTTC. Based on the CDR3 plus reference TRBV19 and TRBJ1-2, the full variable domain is DGGITQSPKYLFRKEGQNVTLSCEQNLNHDAMYWYRQDPGQGLRLIYYSQIVNDFQKGDIAEGYSVSREKKESFPLTVTSAQKNPTAFYLCASSMMAGQVNYGYTFGSGTRLTVV.

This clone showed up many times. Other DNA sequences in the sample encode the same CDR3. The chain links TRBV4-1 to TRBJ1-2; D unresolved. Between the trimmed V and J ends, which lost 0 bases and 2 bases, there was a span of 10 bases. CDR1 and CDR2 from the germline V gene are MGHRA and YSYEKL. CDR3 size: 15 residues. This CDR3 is CASSQDLGGNYGYTF. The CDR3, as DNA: TGCGCCAGCAGCCAAGATCTTGGAGGGAACTATGGCTACACCTTC.